A single sample is the source of the 18 T cell receptor beta chains below, sequenced in a study of OX40 agonist ivuxolimab in advanced cancers. The assay was immunoSEQ multiplex PCR, and TCRdb's table has in-frame clones only and misses some. Of some 45,000 clones in the sample, about 80% were seen once. Here the sequenced sample was CD4+ or CD8+ T cells sorted from blood, taken in a trial of the OX40 agonist ivuxolimab. The receptor source for this set is an adult with an advanced solid tumor such as melanoma, head and neck, liver or kidney cancer.

This chain joins TRBV14 and TRBJ2-4, with D perhaps TRBD1 (5 bases). CDR3 length: 13 amino acids. CDR1 and CDR2 from the germline V gene are SGHDN and FVKESK. V lost 5 bases and J lost 8, with 13 bases in between. CDR3 DNA sequence: TGTGCCAGCAGCGAACAGGTTCTGGACATTCAGTACTTC. Encoded protein: CASSEQVLDIQYF. The variable domain in full, completed from reference TRBV14 and TRBJ2-4, reads EAGVTQFPSHSVIEKGQTVTLRCDPISGHDNLYWYRRVMGKEIKFLLHFVKESKQDESGMPNNRFLAERTGGTYSTLKVQPAELEDSGVYFCASSEQVLDIQYFGAGTRLSVL.

V is TRBV10-1 and J is TRBJ2-5; 7 bases agree with TRBD1. Germline values: CDR1 WNHNN, CDR2 SYGVQD (reference sequence). V lost 10 bases and J lost 0; bases outside the gene matches: 8. The CDR3 length is 14 residues. CDR3 sequence (DNA): TGCGCCACATCAACGGGACAGAACCAAGAGACCCAGTACTTC. This sequence encodes CATSTGQNQETQYF.

V usage is TRBV20-1 and J usage is TRBJ1-1; D remains unclear. The V gene lost 6 bases and the J gene lost 11 bases, with 16 bases spanning the gap. The CDR3 runs 11 residues. CDR1 is DFQATT and CDR2 is SNEGSKA in the germline V gene (reference sequence). The CDR3 coding sequence is TGCAGTGCGCCATTACCCCCTGTCGCTTTCTTT. Its translation is CSAPLPPVAFF.

This clone was seen more than once but under ten times. The chain combines TRBV9 with TRBJ2-1; D is ambiguous. The CDR3 extends over 11 amino acids. CDR1 SGDLS and CDR2 YYNGEE come from the germline V gene. Trimming took 0 bases from V and 5 from J, leaving 0 bases between them. CDR3 DNA sequence: TGTGCCAGCAGCGTAGACAATGAGCAGTTCTTC. This translates into CASSVDNEQFF.

The V gene is TRBV5-4, the J gene TRBJ1-2; tentative D call: TRBD1 (6 bases). The CDR3 contains 10 residues. Per the germline V gene, CDR1 is SGHNT and CDR2 is YYREEE (reference sequence). In DNA, the CDR3 is TGTGCGTGGGGGGCGGAGGGCTACACCTTC. This translates into CAWGAEGYTF. Supplemented by reference TRBV5-4 and TRBJ1-2, the full variable domain reads ETGVTQSPTHLIKTRGQQVTLRCSSQSGHNTVSWYQQALGQGPQFIFQYYREEENGRGNFPPRFSGLQFPNYSSELNVNALELDDSALYLCAWGAEGYTFGSGTRLTVV.

This chain uses TRBV28 with TRBJ1-2; possibly TRBD1 for D (5 bases). There are 12 residues in the CDR3. Per germline, CDR1 MDHEN and CDR2 SYDVKM. The V end was cut by 10 bases, the J end by 6 bases, with 15 bases between. The DNA of the CDR3 is TGTGCCACAGTGGGGGGGTGGGATGGCTACACCTTC. Encoded protein: CATVGGWDGYTF.

The chain links TRBV7-9 to TRBJ1-6, with D tentatively TRBD1 (5 bases). V lost 1 base to trimming and J lost 7 bases, with 8 bases between them. In germline, CDR1 is SEHNR, CDR2 FQNEAQ (reference sequence). The CDR3 extends over 14 amino acids. The CDR3 sequence: CASSLGRENSPLHF. The CDR3 coding sequence is TGTGCCAGCAGCTTAGGCAGGGAGAATTCACCCCTCCACTTT.

This rearrangement joins TRBV2 to TRBJ2-5; 8 bases are a match to TRBD2. The ends lost 6 bases at V and 3 bases at J; junction bases unmatched: 0. CDR3 length equals 12 residues. Germline V gene sequence: CDR1 SNHLY, CDR2 FYNNEI. In nucleotides, the CDR3 is TGTGCCAGCAGACTAGCGGAAGAGACCCAGTACTTC. Protein product: CASRLAEETQYF.

J is TRBJ2-1 and V is TRBV13; 12 bases are shared with TRBD2. Trimming cost V 5 bases and J 6 bases; bases outside gene matches: 8. This CDR3 has 16 residues. Germline V lookup: CDR1 PRHDT, CDR2 FYEKMQ (reference sequence). CDR3 in DNA: TGTGCCAGCAGCACTGAACTAGCGGGAGGCCCCAATGAGCAGTTCTTC. Encoded protein: CASSTELAGGPNEQFF.

The rearrangement links TRBV5-6 to TRBJ1-5; the D is unclear. CDR1 and CDR2 from the germline V gene are SGHDT and YYEEEE. V was clipped by 0 bases and J by 0 bases, with 10 bases between them. The CDR3 loop spans 16 amino acids. CDR3 residues: CASSLGGWGSNQPQHF. CDR3 coding DNA: TGTGCCAGCAGCTTGGGTGGGTGGGGTAGCAATCAGCCCCAGCATTTT.

The chain recombines TRBV4-1 with TRBJ1-4; D gene unclear. This CDR3 has 16 amino acids. Per germline, CDR1 MGHRA and CDR2 YSYEKL. Deletions cut 1 base from V and 8 bases from J, with 17 bases between. The CDR3 is CASSQAFAGLGEKLFF. The CDR3, as DNA: TGCGCCAGCAGCCAAGCTTTCGCGGGGTTAGGGGAAAAACTGTTTTTT.

The rearrangement joins TRBV4-2 to TRBJ2-7, with 10 bases that match TRBD2. The CDR3 covers 17 residues. From germline, CDR1 is LGHNA and CDR2 YNFKEQ. V trimming: 0 bases; J trimming: 6 bases; junction bases outside the gene matches: 11. CDR3 bases: TGTGCCAGCAGCCAAGATAGTACTAGCGGGGAGGGTAGCGAGCAGTACTTC. As protein: CASSQDSTSGEGSEQYF.

This clone was seen more than once but under ten times. V gene TRBV20-1 combines with J gene TRBJ1-6; 8 nucleotides agree with TRBD1. The CDR3 length is 11 residues. CDR1 DFQATT and CDR2 SNEGSKA come from the germline V gene (reference sequence). V shed 2 bases, J shed 18 bases, and the junction held 6 bases outside the gene matches. The CDR3 DNA sequence: TGCAGTGCTAGATACGGACAGGGCGACCACTTT. It is translated as CSARYGQGDHF.

V is TRBV7-7 and J is TRBJ2-1; TRBD2 aligns across 8 bases. The germline V gene has CDR1 SSHAT and CDR2 FNYEAQ (reference sequence). V shed 3 bases, J shed 5 bases, and the junction held 3 bases outside the gene matches. The CDR3 covers 14 residues. CDR3 coding DNA: TGTGCCAGCAGCTTGAGCGGGAGTAACAATGAGCAGTTCTTC. This encodes CASSLSGSNNEQFF.

This chain connects TRBV20-1 to TRBJ2-3; D is undetermined. This CDR3 has 11 amino acids. V was trimmed by 4 bases and J by 6 bases, leaving 8 bases between them. In germline, CDR1 is DFQATT, CDR2 SNEGSKA (reference sequence). The CDR3 sequence is CSATGTDTQYF. Here the CDR3 DNA reads TGCAGTGCTACAGGAACCGATACGCAGTATTTT.

The chain is built from TRBV18 and TRBJ2-5; the D gene is possibly TRBD1 (6 bases). The germline V gene has CDR1 KGHSH and CDR2 LQKENI. Between the trimmed V and J ends, which lost 2 bases and 4 bases, there was a span of 17 bases. The CDR3 is made up of 16 amino acids. The CDR3 sequence: CASSPNQGTRGETQYF. The CDR3 DNA sequence: TGTGCCAGCTCACCAAATCAGGGGACGAGGGGAGAGACCCAGTACTTC.

This chain joins TRBV5-8 and TRBJ2-2; TRBD2 matches 9 bases. This CDR3 has 16 residues. Germline trimming cut 3 bases from V and 8 bases from J; bases unmatched to any gene: 11. The germline V gene encodes CDR1 SGHTS and CDR2 YDEGEE. The CDR3 loop reads CASSSKLAGVAGELFF. The CDR3 nucleotides are TGTGCCAGCAGCTCAAAGTTAGCGGGAGTTGCTGGGGAGCTGTTTTTT.

This rearrangement joins TRBV7-9 to TRBJ2-7; tentatively, D is TRBD1 (6 bases). This CDR3 is 17 amino acids long. Germline values: CDR1 SEHNR, CDR2 FQNEAQ (reference sequence). Deletions cut 1 base from V and 2 bases from J, with 18 bases between. CDR3 sequence: CASSLGVGAQATYEQYF. Written as DNA, the CDR3 is TGTGCCAGCAGCTTAGGGGTGGGGGCCCAAGCAACCTACGAGCAGTACTTC.